These T cell receptor beta chains were read from a single sample in a study of shared clonotypes between healthy human individuals. Clones were read by immunoSEQ multiplex PCR, and TCRdb kept only the in-frame ones, dropping some. This sample yields some 580,000 clones, of which roughly 98% are seen a single time; around 0.3% belongs to the top ten. The specimen was naive CD8+ T cells sorted from blood. These receptors all come from a man aged 30-40 years in good health. Each CDR3 is given with its conserved first and last residue. A D gene is named only where the DNA matches it firmly. Not every row has a clone size; where given, it reads once, few, many or a size class.

j_gene: TRBJ2-7; v_gene: TRBV19; d_gene: -; abundance: once; CDR3nt: TGTGCCAGTAGTATTGATGCAGGTCCCTACGAGCAGTACTTC; CDR3aa: CASSIDAGPYEQYF
j_gene: TRBJ2-7; v_gene: TRBV5-8; d_gene: TRBD1; abundance: -; CDR3nt: TGTGCCAGCAATTTAGGACAGGCCGAGCAGTACTTC; CDR3aa: CASNLGQAEQYF
j_gene: TRBJ2-7; v_gene: TRBV9; d_gene: -; abundance: -; CDR3nt: TGTGCCAGCAGCGTAGGAGGGGGACTAAACTACGAGCAGTACTTC; CDR3aa: CASSVGGGLNYEQYF
j_gene: TRBJ2-3; v_gene: TRBV18; d_gene: TRBD2; abundance: once; CDR3nt: TGTGCCAGCTCACCACCGCCCGGGACTACCCGCACAGATACGCAGTATTTT; CDR3aa: CASSPPPGTTRTDTQYF
j_gene: TRBJ2-7; v_gene: TRBV5-5; d_gene: -; abundance: -; CDR3nt: TGTGCCAGCAGCTTGAGAACTACCTACGAGCAGTACTTC; CDR3aa: CASSLRTTYEQYF
j_gene: TRBJ2-5; v_gene: TRBV10-3; d_gene: -; abundance: -; CDR3nt: TGTGCCATCAGTGAAGCACTGATGACCAGACAAGAGACCCAGTACTTC; CDR3aa: CAISEALMTRQETQYF
j_gene: TRBJ2-4; v_gene: TRBV7-2; d_gene: -; abundance: -; CDR3nt: TGTGCCAGCAGCTTAACAGGGAGCGACATTCAGTACTTC; CDR3aa: CASSLTGSDIQYF
j_gene: TRBJ2-1; v_gene: TRBV4-1; d_gene: TRBD2; abundance: -; CDR3nt: TGCGCCAGCAGCCAAGAAGCAGGACTAGTCAATGAGCAGTTCTTC; CDR3aa: CASSQEAGLVNEQFF
j_gene: TRBJ2-1; v_gene: TRBV5-1; d_gene: TRBD1; abundance: -; CDR3nt: TGCGCCAGCAGCTGGCCAGGGGGCGCTTCTGTGGGCCTCTACAATGAGCAGTTCTTC; CDR3aa: CASSWPGGASVGLYNEQFF
j_gene: TRBJ2-7; v_gene: TRBV16; d_gene: -; abundance: -; CDR3nt: TGTGCCAGCAGCCAATTAGCAGTTTACGAGCAGTACTTC; CDR3aa: CASSQLAVYEQYF
j_gene: TRBJ1-1; v_gene: TRBV2; d_gene: -; abundance: -; CDR3nt: TGTGCCAGTATAGCTCGGGCACCTTTCTTT; CDR3aa: CASIARAPFF
j_gene: TRBJ2-1; v_gene: TRBV9; d_gene: -; abundance: -; CDR3nt: TGTGCCAGCAGCGTAGGACTGGTGCAGTTCTTC; CDR3aa: CASSVGLVQFF
j_gene: TRBJ2-7; v_gene: TRBV10-3; d_gene: -; abundance: -; CDR3nt: TGTGCCATCAGTGAGTGGGGCGCGGGGATCTACGAGCAGTACTTC; CDR3aa: CAISEWGAGIYEQYF
j_gene: TRBJ1-3; v_gene: TRBV9; d_gene: -; abundance: -; CDR3nt: TGTGCCAGCAGCGTAGTATCAGGGGACGGAAACACCATATATTTT; CDR3aa: CASSVVSGDGNTIYF
j_gene: TRBJ2-7; v_gene: TRBV27; d_gene: TRBD2; abundance: -; CDR3nt: TGTGCCAGCAGTGCTTACCGGGAGGTAGTTTACGAGCAGTACTTC; CDR3aa: CASSAYREVVYEQYF
j_gene: TRBJ2-7; v_gene: TRBV9; d_gene: TRBD2; abundance: -; CDR3nt: TGTGCCAGCAGCGTAGGTAATAGCGGGGCCTCCGAGCAGTACTTC; CDR3aa: CASSVGNSGASEQYF
j_gene: TRBJ2-3; v_gene: TRBV14; d_gene: -; abundance: -; CDR3nt: TGTGCCAGCAGCCAAGGGAGACCAGAAATCACAGATACGCAGTATTTT; CDR3aa: CASSQGRPEITDTQYF
j_gene: TRBJ2-5; v_gene: TRBV5-4; d_gene: -; abundance: once; CDR3nt: TGTGCCAGCAGTTGGGACAACCAAGAGACCCAGTACTTC; CDR3aa: CASSWDNQETQYF
j_gene: TRBJ2-7; v_gene: TRBV6-5; d_gene: -; abundance: -; CDR3nt: TGTGCCAGCAGTTCACCCCGGACAGCCAAATACGAGCAGTACTTC; CDR3aa: CASSSPRTAKYEQYF
j_gene: TRBJ2-1; v_gene: TRBV9; d_gene: TRBD2; abundance: -; CDR3nt: TGTGCCAGCAGCGGCGTGGCGGGAGTGTACAATGAGCAGTTCTTC; CDR3aa: CASSGVAGVYNEQFF
j_gene: TRBJ1-3; v_gene: TRBV25-1; d_gene: TRBD1; abundance: -; CDR3nt: TGTGCCAGTCGTCTAGGGGGCCGAAACACCATATATTTT; CDR3aa: CASRLGGRNTIYF
j_gene: TRBJ1-1; v_gene: TRBV5-1; d_gene: -; abundance: -; CDR3nt: TGCGCCAGCAGCTTGTACCCGGGGACAACGAACACTGAAGCTTTCTTT; CDR3aa: CASSLYPGTTNTEAFF
j_gene: TRBJ2-7; v_gene: TRBV7-9; d_gene: -; abundance: once; CDR3nt: TGTGCCAGCAGCTCGAGGGGAATGGATCCCGAGCAGTACTTC; CDR3aa: CASSSRGMDPEQYF
j_gene: TRBJ2-3; v_gene: TRBV9; d_gene: TRBD2; abundance: -; CDR3nt: TGTGCCAGCAGCCCCGAGGGACTAGCTAGCACAGATACGCAGTATTTT; CDR3aa: CASSPEGLASTDTQYF
j_gene: TRBJ2-2; v_gene: TRBV6-5; d_gene: -; abundance: -; CDR3nt: TGTGCCAGCAGCCGACACAACACCGGGGAGCTGTTTTTT; CDR3aa: CASSRHNTGELFF
j_gene: TRBJ2-5; v_gene: TRBV5-1; d_gene: -; abundance: -; CDR3nt: TGCGCCAGCAGCCCAACCGACAGAGTTTGGGAGACCCAGTACTTC; CDR3aa: CASSPTDRVWETQYF
j_gene: TRBJ2-1; v_gene: TRBV27; d_gene: TRBD1; abundance: once; CDR3nt: TGTGCCAGCAGGGCGACAGGGGCTAGGGACAATGAGCAGTTCTTC; CDR3aa: CASRATGARDNEQFF
j_gene: TRBJ2-2; v_gene: TRBV11-3; d_gene: -; abundance: once; CDR3nt: TGTGCCAGCAGCGGGAACTGGGGGAACACCGGGGAGCTGTTTTTT; CDR3aa: CASSGNWGNTGELFF
j_gene: TRBJ2-7; v_gene: TRBV11-2; d_gene: TRBD2; abundance: -; CDR3nt: TGTGCCAGCAGCGGCGGGACTAGCGGGTTGTACGAGCAGTACTTC; CDR3aa: CASSGGTSGLYEQYF
j_gene: TRBJ2-1; v_gene: TRBV11-2; d_gene: -; abundance: -; CDR3nt: TGTGCCAGCAGCTTAGCTCCTAGTCCAAGCTCCTACAATGAGCAGTTCTTC; CDR3aa: CASSLAPSPSSYNEQFF
j_gene: TRBJ1-1; v_gene: TRBV7-9; d_gene: -; abundance: -; CDR3nt: TGTGCCAGCAGCTTAGCGGAAAACACTGAAGCTTTCTTT; CDR3aa: CASSLAENTEAFF
j_gene: TRBJ2-2; v_gene: TRBV10-1; d_gene: -; abundance: -; CDR3nt: TGCGCCAGCAGTGTATCTAGTCCCGGGGAGCTGTTTTTT; CDR3aa: CASSVSSPGELFF
j_gene: TRBJ2-1; v_gene: TRBV6-5; d_gene: -; abundance: -; CDR3nt: TGTGCCAGCAGTTACGGGTCCGGTAATGAGCAGTTCTTC; CDR3aa: CASSYGSGNEQFF
j_gene: TRBJ2-2; v_gene: TRBV4-1; d_gene: -; abundance: -; CDR3nt: TGCGCCAGCAGCCAAGTATCAGGTTTCGGGGAGCTGTTTTTT; CDR3aa: CASSQVSGFGELFF
j_gene: TRBJ2-7; v_gene: TRBV21-1; d_gene: -; abundance: -; CDR3nt: TGTGCCAGCAAAGGGAGGTTGGGGTACGAGCAGTACTTC; CDR3aa: CASKGRLGYEQYF
j_gene: TRBJ2-7; v_gene: TRBV7-6; d_gene: -; abundance: -; CDR3nt: TGTGCCAGCAGCCGTGTGTTGGGGGGAGCCGAGCAGTACTTC; CDR3aa: CASSRVLGGAEQYF
j_gene: TRBJ2-7; v_gene: TRBV7-8; d_gene: -; abundance: -; CDR3nt: TGTGCCAGCAGCGTTGACCGAACCTACGAGCAGTACTTC; CDR3aa: CASSVDRTYEQYF
j_gene: TRBJ1-2; v_gene: TRBV5-1; d_gene: -; abundance: -; CDR3nt: TGCGCCAGCAGCCTCGGGTCCCAGGGTGGCTATGGCTACACCTTC; CDR3aa: CASSLGSQGGYGYTF
j_gene: TRBJ2-7; v_gene: TRBV5-1; d_gene: -; abundance: -; CDR3nt: TGCGCCAGCAGCTCAGAATTCTCCTACGAGCAGTACTTC; CDR3aa: CASSSEFSYEQYF
j_gene: TRBJ2-2; v_gene: TRBV13; d_gene: TRBD1; abundance: -; CDR3nt: TGTGCCAGCAGCCCCACCGGGACAGTATACACCGGGGAGCTGTTTTTT; CDR3aa: CASSPTGTVYTGELFF
j_gene: TRBJ1-1; v_gene: TRBV4-3; d_gene: -; abundance: -; CDR3nt: TGCGCCAGCAGCCAAGATGGACGGATTGAAGCTTTCTTT; CDR3aa: CASSQDGRIEAFF